The entry that follows covers one TCR beta chain sequence. The time point here: pretreatment peripheral blood. This specimen belongs to a study of PD-L1 blockade in urothelial cancer. On the study more broadly: Timepoints chosen for blood analysis were 3 weeks (second dose) and 6 weeks after treatment start.

Per germline, CDR1 MGHDK and CDR2 SYGVNS. The CDR3 sequence is 15 residues long. With 6 bases clipped from V and 11 bases from J, the junction kept 15 bases outside the gene matches. The method was immunoSEQ multiplex PCR; TCRdb's version includes in-frame clones alone and lacks a portion of them. The sample has 95,000 to 100,000 clones, about nine tenths seen once. The specimen was PBMCs, collected around atezolizumab (anti-PD-L1) treatment. This chain links TRBV25-1 with TRBJ1-5; 8 nucleotides line up with TRBD1. This TCR derives from a man in his 60s with urothelial cancer. CDR3 in DNA: TGTGCCAGCAGGGAAAGGACCCCCGGGGACAGGACCCAGCATTTT. Amino acid sequence: CASRERTPGDRTQHF.